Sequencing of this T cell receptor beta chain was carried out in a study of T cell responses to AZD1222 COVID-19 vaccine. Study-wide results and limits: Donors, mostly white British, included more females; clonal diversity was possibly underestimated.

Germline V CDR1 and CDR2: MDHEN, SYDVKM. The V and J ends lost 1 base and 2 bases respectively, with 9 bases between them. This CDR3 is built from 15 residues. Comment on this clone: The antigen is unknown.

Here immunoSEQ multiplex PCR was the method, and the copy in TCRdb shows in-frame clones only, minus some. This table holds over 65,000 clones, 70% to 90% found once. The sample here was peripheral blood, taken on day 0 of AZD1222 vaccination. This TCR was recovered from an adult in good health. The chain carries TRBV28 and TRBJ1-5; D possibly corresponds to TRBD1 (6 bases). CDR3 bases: TGTGCCAGCAGTTTATTTGAGGGGGGCAATCAGCCCCAGCATTTT. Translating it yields CASSLFEGGNQPQHF.